This TCR beta chain is drawn from a study of CD8 T cells in Susac syndrome. Germline V gives CDR1 SGHVS, CDR2 FQNEAQ. The ends were cut back, 3 bases at V and 0 bases at J, with 11 bases in the middle. The length of the CDR3 is 15 residues. The T cells that were sequenced for TCR beta were CD8+ and CD4+ cells from blood. The multiple sclerosis controls were treatment-naive patients affected by stable or active relapsing-remitting disease. Negative magnetic isolation gave CD8+ and CD4+ cells; FACS enriched CD8+ TEMRA. Random hexamers were used to reverse transcribe the RNA input (about 0.5 to 1 ug). The method of amplification for TCR beta CDR3 was immunoSEQ multiplex PCR, covering 54 Vbeta and 13 Jbeta. TCRdb re-called the immunoSEQ multiplex PCR reads with MiXCR, one entry per CDR3 protein. This sample has about 250,000 distinct CDR3 sequences; approximately 92% occur once, and the top ten carry approximately 0.07%.

Sequenced: CD4+ T cells from PBMCs. This receptor was identified in a human donor with multiple sclerosis. The genes are TRBV7-8 and TRBJ1-2; D is uncertain. The CDR3 loop reads CASSFGQASNYGYTF. The CDR3 nucleotides read TGTGCCAGCAGCTTCGGGCAGGCCTCTAACTATGGCTACACCTTC.